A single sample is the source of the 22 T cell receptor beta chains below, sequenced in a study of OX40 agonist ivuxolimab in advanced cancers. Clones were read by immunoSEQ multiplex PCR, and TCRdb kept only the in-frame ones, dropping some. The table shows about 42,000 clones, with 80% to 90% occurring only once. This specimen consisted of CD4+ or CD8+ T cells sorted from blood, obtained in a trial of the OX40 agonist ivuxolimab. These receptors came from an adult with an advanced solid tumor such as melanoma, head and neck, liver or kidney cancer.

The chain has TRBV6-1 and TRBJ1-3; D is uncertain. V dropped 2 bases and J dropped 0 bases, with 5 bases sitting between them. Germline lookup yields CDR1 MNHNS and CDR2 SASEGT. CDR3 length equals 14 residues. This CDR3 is CASSETRSGNTIYF. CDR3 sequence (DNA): TGTGCCAGCAGTGAAACCCGCTCTGGAAACACCATATATTTT.

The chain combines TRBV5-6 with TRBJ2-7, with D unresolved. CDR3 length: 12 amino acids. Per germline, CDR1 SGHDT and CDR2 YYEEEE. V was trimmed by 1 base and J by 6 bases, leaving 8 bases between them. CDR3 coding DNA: TGTGCCAGCAGCTTGTTAAGCTCCGAGCAGTACTTC. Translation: CASSLLSSEQYF.

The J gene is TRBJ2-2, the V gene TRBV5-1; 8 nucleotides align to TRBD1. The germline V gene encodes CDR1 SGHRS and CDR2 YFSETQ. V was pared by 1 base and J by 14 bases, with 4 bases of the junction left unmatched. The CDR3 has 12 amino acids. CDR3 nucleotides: TGCGCCAGCAGCTTGTACCAGGGGGCCCTGTTTTTT. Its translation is CASSLYQGALFF.

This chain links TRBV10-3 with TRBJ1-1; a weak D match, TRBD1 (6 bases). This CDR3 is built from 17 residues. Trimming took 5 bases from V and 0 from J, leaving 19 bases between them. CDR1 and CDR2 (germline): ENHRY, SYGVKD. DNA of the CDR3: TGTGCCATCAGTCCCGGGACACCAGTGAACATGAACACTGAAGCTTTCTTT. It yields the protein CAISPGTPVNMNTEAFF.

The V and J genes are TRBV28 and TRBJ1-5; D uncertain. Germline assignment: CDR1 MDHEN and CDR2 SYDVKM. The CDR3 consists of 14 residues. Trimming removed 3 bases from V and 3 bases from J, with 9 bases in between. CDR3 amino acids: CASSFREFNQPQHF. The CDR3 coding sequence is TGTGCCAGCAGTTTCCGTGAATTCAATCAGCCCCAGCATTTT.

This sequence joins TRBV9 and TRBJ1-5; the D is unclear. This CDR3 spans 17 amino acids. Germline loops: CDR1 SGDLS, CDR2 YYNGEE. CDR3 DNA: TGTGCTCCTTGTAGTGGGTATTGTCAGGTTAGCAATCAGCCCCAGCATTTT. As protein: CAPCSGYCQVSNQPQHF.

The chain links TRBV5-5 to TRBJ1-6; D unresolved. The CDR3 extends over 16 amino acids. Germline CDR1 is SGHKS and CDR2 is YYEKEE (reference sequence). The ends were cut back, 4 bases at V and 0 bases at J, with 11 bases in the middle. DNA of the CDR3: TGTGCCAGCAGCCTGCAAAAGAGCTCCTATAATTCACCCCTCCACTTT. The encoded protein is CASSLQKSSYNSPLHF.

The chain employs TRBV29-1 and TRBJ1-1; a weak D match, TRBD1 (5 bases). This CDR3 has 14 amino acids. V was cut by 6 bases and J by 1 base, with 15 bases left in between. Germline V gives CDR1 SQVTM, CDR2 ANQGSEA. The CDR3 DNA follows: TGCAGCGTGGGGATCGACAGTTCGAACACTGAAGCTTTCTTT. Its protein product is CSVGIDSSNTEAFF.

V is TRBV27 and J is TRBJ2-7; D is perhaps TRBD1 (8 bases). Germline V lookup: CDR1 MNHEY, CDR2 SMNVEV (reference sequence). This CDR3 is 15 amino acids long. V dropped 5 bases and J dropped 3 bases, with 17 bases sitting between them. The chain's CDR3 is CASSPHRGGIYEQYF. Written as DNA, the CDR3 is TGTGCCAGCAGTCCACACAGGGGGGGGATCTACGAGCAGTACTTC.

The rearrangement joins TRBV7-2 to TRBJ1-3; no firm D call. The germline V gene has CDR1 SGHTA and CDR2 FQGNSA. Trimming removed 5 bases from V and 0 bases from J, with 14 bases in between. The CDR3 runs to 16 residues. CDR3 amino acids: CASSPRRETSGNTIYF. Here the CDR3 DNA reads TGTGCCAGCAGCCCCCGAAGAGAGACCTCTGGAAACACCATATATTTT.

CDR3 protein: CAISPTSGGKPTDTQYF. The CDR3 coding sequence is TGTGCCATCAGTCCTACTAGCGGGGGAAAGCCCACAGATACGCAGTATTTT. The chain uses TRBV10-3 and TRBJ2-3; 11 bases are shared with TRBD2. CDR3 size: 17 residues. Germline V gene lookup returns CDR1 ENHRY and CDR2 SYGVKD. With 5 bases clipped from V and 2 bases from J, the junction kept 9 bases outside the gene matches.

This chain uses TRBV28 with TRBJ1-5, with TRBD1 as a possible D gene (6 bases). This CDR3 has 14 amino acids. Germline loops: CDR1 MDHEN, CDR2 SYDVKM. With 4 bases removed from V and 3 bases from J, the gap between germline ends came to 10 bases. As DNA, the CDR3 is TGTGCCAGCAGTTATAACAGGGTCAATCAGCCCCAGCATTTT. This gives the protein CASSYNRVNQPQHF.

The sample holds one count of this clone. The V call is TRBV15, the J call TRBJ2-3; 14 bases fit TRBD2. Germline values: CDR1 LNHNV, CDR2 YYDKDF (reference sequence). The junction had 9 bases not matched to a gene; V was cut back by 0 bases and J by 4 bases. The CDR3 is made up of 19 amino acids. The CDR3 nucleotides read TGTGCCACCAGCAGAGAATTCCGACTAGCGGGAGGGCCGTCAGATACGCAGTATTTT. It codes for CATSREFRLAGGPSDTQYF. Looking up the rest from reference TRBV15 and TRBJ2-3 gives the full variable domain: DAMVIQNPRYQVTQFGKPVTLSCSQTLNHNVMYWYQQKSSQAPKLLFHYYDKDFNNEADTPDNFQSRRPNTSFCFLDIRSPGLGDTAMYLCATSREFRLAGGPSDTQYFGPGTRLTVL.

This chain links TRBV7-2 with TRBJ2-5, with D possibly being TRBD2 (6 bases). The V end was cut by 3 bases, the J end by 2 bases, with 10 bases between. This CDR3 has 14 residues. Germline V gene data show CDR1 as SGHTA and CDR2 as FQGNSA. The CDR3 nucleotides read TGTGCCAGCAGCTTCACGCGGGAACAAGAGACCCAGTACTTC. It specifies CASSFTREQETQYF.

CDR3: CASRFSVWEETQYF. CDR3 nucleotides: TGTGCCAGCAGGTTCAGCGTGTGGGAAGAGACCCAGTACTTC. This sequence joins TRBV6-1 and TRBJ2-5; D call uncertain. V gave up 6 bases and J gave up 3 bases, with 14 bases separating them. This CDR3 is 14 amino acids long. Germline loops: CDR1 MNHNS, CDR2 SASEGT.

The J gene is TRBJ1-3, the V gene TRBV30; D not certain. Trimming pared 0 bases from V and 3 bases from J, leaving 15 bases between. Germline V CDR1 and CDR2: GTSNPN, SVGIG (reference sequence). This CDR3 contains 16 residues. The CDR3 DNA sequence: TGTGCCTGGAGTGTAAGGCGCGTCTCTGTTGGAAACACCATATATTTT. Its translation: CAWSVRRVSVGNTIYF.

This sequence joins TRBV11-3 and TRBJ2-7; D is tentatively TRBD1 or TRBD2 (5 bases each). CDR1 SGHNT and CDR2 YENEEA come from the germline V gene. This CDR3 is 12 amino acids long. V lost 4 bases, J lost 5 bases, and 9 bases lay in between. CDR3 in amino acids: CASSSGPNEQYF. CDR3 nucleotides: TGTGCCAGCAGCTCGGGGCCCAACGAGCAGTACTTC.

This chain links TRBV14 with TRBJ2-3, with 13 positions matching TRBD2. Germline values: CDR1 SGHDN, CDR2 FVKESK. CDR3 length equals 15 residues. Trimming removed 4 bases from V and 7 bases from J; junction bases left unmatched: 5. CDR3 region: CASSPTSGGANTQYF. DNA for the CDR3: TGTGCCAGCAGCCCCACTAGCGGGGGGGCGAATACGCAGTATTTT.

CDR3 DNA: TGTGCCAGTAGTATTGTCATGAACACTGAAGCTTTCTTT. This sequence encodes CASSIVMNTEAFF. The V and J genes are TRBV19 and TRBJ1-1; D gene unclear. Deletions cut 3 bases from V and 0 bases from J, with 5 bases between. CDR3 size: 13 residues. The germline V gene encodes CDR1 LNHDA and CDR2 SQIVND (reference sequence).

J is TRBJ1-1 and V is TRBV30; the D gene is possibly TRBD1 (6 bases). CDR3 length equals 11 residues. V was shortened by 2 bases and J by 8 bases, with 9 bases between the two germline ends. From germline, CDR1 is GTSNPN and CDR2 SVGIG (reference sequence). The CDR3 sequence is CAWSQQGEAFF. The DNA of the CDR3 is TGTGCCTGGAGTCAACAGGGAGAAGCTTTCTTT.

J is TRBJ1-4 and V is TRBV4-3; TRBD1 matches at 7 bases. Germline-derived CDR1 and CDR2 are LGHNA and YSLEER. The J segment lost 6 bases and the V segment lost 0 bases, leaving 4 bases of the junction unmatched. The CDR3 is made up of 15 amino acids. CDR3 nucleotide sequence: TGCGCCAGCAGCCAAGATACAGGGGACGATGAAAAACTGTTTTTT. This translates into CASSQDTGDDEKLFF.

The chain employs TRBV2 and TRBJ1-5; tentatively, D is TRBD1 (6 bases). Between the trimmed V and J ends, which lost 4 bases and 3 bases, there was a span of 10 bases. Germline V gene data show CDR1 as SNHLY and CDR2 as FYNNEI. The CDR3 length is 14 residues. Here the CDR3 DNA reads TGTGCCAGCAGTGGCGGGACATACAATCAGCCCCAGCATTTT. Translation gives CASSGGTYNQPQHF. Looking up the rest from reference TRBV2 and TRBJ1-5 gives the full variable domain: EPEVTQTPSHQVTQMGQEVILRCVPISNHLYFYWYRQILGQKVEFLVSFYNNEISEKSEIFDDQFSVERPDGSNFTLKIRSTKLEDSAMYFCASSGGTYNQPQHFGDGTRLSIL.